Here is one TCR beta chain with its context. The record originates from a study of T cell responses to AZD1222 COVID-19 vaccine. Method: immunoSEQ multiplex PCR; TCRdb's copy keeps in-frame clones and lacks some. The table has about 150,000 clones, 90% seen once. Germline lookup yields CDR1 SGHVS and CDR2 FNYEAQ. J was trimmed by 4 bases and V by 1 base; bases with no gene match: 3. There are 14 residues in the CDR3. J is TRBJ1-2 and V is TRBV7-6; 7 bases are shared with TRBD1. The starting material was peripheral blood, obtained on day 0 of AZD1222 vaccination. The receptor comes from an adult in good health. DNA of the CDR3: TGTGCCAGCAGCTTAGATAGGGGGCTCTATGGCTACACCTTC. Protein product: CASSLDRGLYGYTF.